The sequence of this T cell receptor (beta chain) was determined in a study of blood T cell repertoires in COVID-19. Study summary: The United States, Italy and Spain were the sources of the acute and convalescent COVID-19 samples. The analysed material was cDNA or gDNA that came from T cells, B-cell-depleted T cells, or PBMCs.

The data were produced by immunoSEQ multiplex PCR, yet TCRdb's version contains in-frame clones alone and is incomplete. The sample has roughly 20,000 clones, roughly 91% seen once. The V end lost 6 bases, the J end lost 12 bases, and 12 bases lay between the germline ends. Germline CDR1 and CDR2: SNHLY and FYNNEI. CDR3 length: 11 amino acids. The V and J genes are TRBV2 and TRBJ2-1, with D maybe TRBD2 (6 bases). This clonotype was sampled from a human donor in a cohort sampled during active COVID-19. The sample taken for sequencing was peripheral blood. This chain's CDR3 is CASSVREVQFF. The CDR3 coding sequence is TGTGCCAGCAGCGTGAGGGAGGTGCAGTTCTTC.